This is a list of T cell receptor beta chains from one sample in a study of shared clonotypes between healthy human individuals. The assay was immunoSEQ multiplex PCR, and TCRdb's table has in-frame clones only and misses some. The sample includes about 680,000 clones, about 90% of them seen just once. Sequencing input: naive CD8+ T cells sorted from blood. The receptors were gathered from a man aged 25-45 years in good health. Each CDR3 is given with its conserved first and last residue. A D gene is named only where the DNA matches it firmly. Clone size is stated in some rows and not others, as once, few, many or a class when expanded.

v_gene,j_gene,d_gene,abundance,CDR3nt,CDR3aa
TRBV19,TRBJ2-3,TRBD2,-,TGTGCCAGCAGGGAGGGTAGGGCAGATACGCAGTATTTT,CASREGRADTQYF
TRBV4-3,TRBJ2-7,TRBD2,-,TGCGCCAGCTCCGCCGGACTAGCGGGAGTCTACGAGCAGTACTTC,CASSAGLAGVYEQYF
TRBV28,TRBJ2-5,TRBD1,-,TGTGCCAGCAGTTTATATGGGGGACAGGGGCTGGAGACCCAGTACTTC,CASSLYGGQGLETQYF
TRBV7-8,TRBJ2-1,TRBD2,-,TGTGCCAGCAGCTTAGGTCGGGCGGGAGTATCCACTGAGCAGTTCTTC,CASSLGRAGVSTEQFF
TRBV10-3,TRBJ2-1,-,-,TGTGCCATCAGTGCGTCCAGGGCGGATGAGCAGTTCTTC,CAISASRADEQFF
TRBV11-2,TRBJ2-1,-,-,TGTGCCAGCAGGTATACAGGGAGCTCCTACAATGAGCAGTTCTTC,CASRYTGSSYNEQFF
TRBV9,TRBJ2-1,TRBD2,-,TGTGCCAGCAGCGCCGGGACTAGCGGGCTCGATGAGCAGTTCTTC,CASSAGTSGLDEQFF
TRBV2,TRBJ1-4,TRBD1,-,TGTGCCAGCAGAGACAGGGCTGAAAAACTGTTTTTT,CASRDRAEKLFF
TRBV29-1,TRBJ2-7,-,once,TGCAGCGCCCGGAAAGACAGCTCCTACGAGCAGTACTTC,CSARKDSSYEQYF
TRBV5-1,TRBJ2-7,-,-,TGCGCCAGCAGCTTGGCCCCCCGGACAGAGAGCTCCTACGAGCAGTACTTC,CASSLAPRTESSYEQYF
TRBV7-2,TRBJ1-5,-,-,TGTGCCAGCAGCTTCCTCGGGGTTCAGCCCCAGCATTTT,CASSFLGVQPQHF
TRBV10-1,TRBJ2-1,TRBD2,-,TGCGCCAGCAGTGAGTCAGGAGCGGGAGCCTCCTACAATGAGCAGTTCTTC,CASSESGAGASYNEQFF
TRBV27,TRBJ2-7,-,-,TGTGCCAGCAGTTTGGGGACCCCATCTACCTACGAGCAGTACTTC,CASSLGTPSTYEQYF
TRBV4-1,TRBJ2-7,-,-,TGCGCCAGCAGCCAAGGGGTAGGTGTTTCCTACGAGCAGTACTTC,CASSQGVGVSYEQYF
TRBV4-3,TRBJ2-1,-,-,TGCGCCAGCAGGGATTTCGGTGGTGAGCAGTTCTTC,CASRDFGGEQFF
TRBV13,TRBJ2-5,-,-,TGTGCCAGCAGCCCTACCGGGACATTACAAGAGACCCAGTACTTC,CASSPTGTLQETQYF
TRBV5-8,TRBJ2-7,TRBD2,-,TGTGCCAGCAGCCCGAAGCACGGGACTACCTACGAGCAGTACTTC,CASSPKHGTTYEQYF
TRBV10-3,TRBJ1-2,-,-,TGTGCCATCAGTGAGAAGGCCGCGGAGGGCTACACCTTC,CAISEKAAEGYTF
TRBV9,TRBJ2-7,TRBD2,-,TGTGCCAGCAGCGAGGGGCTAGCGGGAGACCACTACGAGCAGTACTTC,CASSEGLAGDHYEQYF
TRBV7-9,TRBJ2-1,TRBD1,-,TGTGCCAGCAGCTTTCCGGGACAGGGGCCCGACAATGAGCAGTTCTTC,CASSFPGQGPDNEQFF
TRBV29-1,TRBJ2-1,TRBD2,-,TGCAGCGTTGTAGGCGGGAGTCGCTCCTACAATGAGCAGTTCTTC,CSVVGGSRSYNEQFF
TRBV5-1,TRBJ2-7,-,-,TGCGCCAGCAGCTGGACTGCCGCCTACGAGCAGTACTTC,CASSWTAAYEQYF
TRBV9,TRBJ2-1,-,-,TGTGCCTCAAGCGGCGGGGCAGATTTGGCCTACAATGAGCAGTTCTTC,CASSGGADLAYNEQFF
TRBV30,TRBJ2-7,TRBD2,once,TGTGCCTGGAGAGAAATAGCGGGCTACGAGCAGTACTTC,CAWREIAGYEQYF
TRBV7-2,TRBJ2-7,-,-,TGTGCCAGCATAGCCGGGACTTTTCCCTACGAGCAGTACTTC,CASIAGTFPYEQYF
TRBV27,TRBJ2-1,TRBD2,-,TGTGCCAGCAGTCCGGCCGGGGGGGGCAATGAGCAGTTCTTC,CASSPAGGGNEQFF
TRBV7-6,TRBJ2-1,-,-,TGTGCCAGCAGCTTAGTTATCGGCTCCGTTGAGCAGTTCTTC,CASSLVIGSVEQFF
TRBV29-1,TRBJ2-1,TRBD1,-,TGCAGCGTTGAAGGCTTCGACAGGGGGAGATACAATGAGCAGTTCTTC,CSVEGFDRGRYNEQFF
TRBV29-1,TRBJ1-2,-,-,TGCAGCGTTGAAGACAGGGCCGGCTACACCTTC,CSVEDRAGYTF
TRBV5-1,TRBJ2-7,TRBD2,-,TGCGCCAGCAGCGATCCGGTTGCGGGAGTCCACGAGCAGTACTTC,CASSDPVAGVHEQYF
TRBV4-1,TRBJ1-1,TRBD1,-,TGCGCCAGCAGCCCCGGACAGGGATTGAACACTGAAGCTTTCTTT,CASSPGQGLNTEAFF
TRBV9,TRBJ2-7,TRBD2,-,TGTGCCAGCAGCGCGGGGGCGGGAGGGATCTACGAGCAGTACTTC,CASSAGAGGIYEQYF
TRBV13,TRBJ2-7,TRBD1,once,TGTGCCAGCAGCTTAGACGGGCAGGGGGTCTACGAGCAGTACTTC,CASSLDGQGVYEQYF
TRBV28,TRBJ2-2,TRBD1,-,TGTGCCAGCAGTCCCAAAACGATCCGGGACAGCGCGAACACCGGGGAGCTGTTTTTT,CASSPKTIRDSANTGELFF
TRBV2,TRBJ2-3,TRBD2,-,TGTGCCAGCGGACCCCCGGGACTAGCGGGATTAGATACGCAGTATTTT,CASGPPGLAGLDTQYF
TRBV7-6,TRBJ2-7,TRBD2,-,TGTGCCAGCAGCTTAGGGGCGGATGCTAGCGGGGGATTCTCCTACGAGCAGTACTTC,CASSLGADASGGFSYEQYF
TRBV5-1,TRBJ2-2,-,once,TGCGCCAGCAGCTCCTACCCGCCCCCCGGGGAGCTGTTTTTT,CASSSYPPPGELFF
TRBV27,TRBJ2-3,TRBD2,-,TGTGCCAGCAGTATCAGACCAGCGGGGGCAGATACGCAGTATTTT,CASSIRPAGADTQYF
TRBV27,TRBJ2-1,-,-,TGTGCCAGCAGTTTTGGGGAGTTGGACCCTACAAATGAGCAGTTCTTC,CASSFGELDPTNEQFF
TRBV28,TRBJ2-6,TRBD1,-,TGTGCCAGCAGCCCCGACAGGACAGGAGCAAATTATAGGGCCAACGTCCTGACTTTC,CASSPDRTGANYRANVLTF
TRBV7-9,TRBJ2-5,-,-,TGTGCCAGCAGCCTTAGCGGATCCCAAGAGACCCAGTACTTC,CASSLSGSQETQYF
TRBV5-6,TRBJ2-3,-,-,TGTGCCAGCAGCTATGATGGGCCAGGAGATACGCAGTATTTT,CASSYDGPGDTQYF
TRBV7-9,TRBJ2-7,-,-,TGTGCCAGCAGCCCGAGGGACACCTACGAGCAGTACTTC,CASSPRDTYEQYF
TRBV4-1,TRBJ2-1,-,once,TGCGCCAGCAGCCAGCCTAAGGGCTCCTACAATGAGCAGTTCTTC,CASSQPKGSYNEQFF
TRBV7-9,TRBJ1-3,TRBD1,-,TGTGCCAGCAGCTTCCACCCGGGACAGGTAGACACCATATATTTT,CASSFHPGQVDTIYF